In its sample, the clone carrying this T cell receptor (beta chain) was seen once. CDR1 is SGHRS and CDR2 is YFSETQ in the germline V gene. The CDR3 is 16 amino acids. Trimming removed 2 bases from V and 5 bases from J; junction bases left unmatched: 12. This sample is part of a study of shared clonotypes between healthy human individuals. Replicate PCRs from sorted subsets contained roughly 220 ng DNA, which is around 30,000 T cell genomes. Profiled with immunoSEQ multiplex PCR; TCRdb holds only in-frame clones, not every one. Found here are 850,000 to 1,200,000 clones, around 76% of them singletons; the top ten hold approximately 1.5%.

The clonotype comes from a man aged 18 to 30 in good health. The sample consisted of memory CD4+ T cells sorted from blood. Indicated subset: CD45RA-negative fraction. The chain couples TRBV5-1 to TRBJ1-2; TRBD1 aligns across 7 bases. The CDR3: CASSFGGGGQAYGYTF. The CDR3 nucleotides are TGCGCCAGCAGCTTTGGTGGGGGTGGACAGGCTTATGGCTACACCTTC.